This T cell receptor (beta chain) is from a study of T cells in Graves' hyperthyroidism and ophthalmopathy. Study results and limitations: Most clonotypes expanded in the thyroid (above 0.001) were also present in blood.

RNA transcripts yielded amplified TCR beta CDR3 regions. TCR CDR3 underwent first-round RT-PCR with the HTBI primer set. TCRdb passed the multiplex PCR reads through MiXCR, listing each CDR3 protein once. This table holds around 490,000 distinct CDR3 sequences, less than 20% found once. This CDR3 has 14 amino acids. Germline loops: CDR1 DFQATT, CDR2 SNEGSKA (reference sequence). With 5 bases removed from V and 6 bases from J, the gap between germline ends came to 17 bases. In the case of this clonotype: Antigen unknown.

The chain joins TRBV20-1 to TRBJ1-5; possible D gene TRBD1, 5 bases. The sample was blood. This clonotype was obtained from a man aged 35-49 years with Graves' ophthalmopathy. The CDR3 sequence: CSAGGAGFGQPQHF. The DNA for the CDR3 is TGCAGTGCTGGAGGGGCAGGATTCGGTCAGCCCCAGCATTTT.